Below, 20 T cell receptor beta chains from the same sample are listed, as sequenced in a study of blood T cell repertoires in COVID-19. TCRdb keeps only in-frame clones here, not all; method: immunoSEQ multiplex PCR. This sample has hundreds of thousands of clones, with 85% found just once. Sequences were obtained from peripheral blood. These TCRs come from a human donor in a cohort sampled during active COVID-19.

The gene calls are TRBV20-1 and TRBJ2-5; D unclear. The germline gives CDR1 DFQATT, CDR2 SNEGSKA (reference sequence). Trimming stripped 3 bases from V and 5 bases from J, with 7 bases between. This CDR3 comprises 11 residues. CDR3 amino acids: CSASSLETQYF. CDR3 nucleotide sequence: TGCAGTGCTAGTTCTTTGGAGACCCAGTACTTC.

The gene calls are TRBV19 and TRBJ1-5; TRBD1 is a possible D gene (5 bases). V lost 2 bases and J 6 bases, leaving 11 bases between the germline ends. Germline CDR1 LNHDA, CDR2 SQIVND (reference sequence). The CDR3 length is 14 residues. The CDR3 coding sequence is TGTGCCAGTAGTATACGGGGGGTCCGTCAGCCCCAGCATTTT. As protein: CASSIRGVRQPQHF. Using reference TRBV19 and TRBJ1-5 for the parts outside the CDR3, the full variable domain is DGGITQSPKYLFRKEGQNVTLSCEQNLNHDAMYWYRQDPGQGLRLIYYSQIVNDFQKGDIAEGYSVSREKKESFPLTVTSAQKNPTAFYLCASSIRGVRQPQHFGDGTRLSIL.

This clone was detected once. The V and J genes are TRBV5-4 and TRBJ2-7; 7 bases map to TRBD1. V lost 2 bases, J lost 3 bases, and 8 bases stayed unmatched. The germline CDR1 and CDR2 sequences are SGHNT and YYREEE (reference sequence). The CDR3 contains 15 residues. Written as DNA, the CDR3 is TGTGCCAGCAGCTTCGCCCAGGGGGTGAACTACGAGCAGTACTTC. As protein: CASSFAQGVNYEQYF.

The rearrangement uses TRBV10-1 and TRBJ1-2, with a possible D match to TRBD1 (6 bases). V was shortened by 2 bases and J by 5 bases, with 9 bases between the two germline ends. CDR3 size: 13 residues. CDR1 and CDR2 from the germline V gene are WNHNN and SYGVQD (reference sequence). This CDR3 is CASSEKRGYGYTF. Written as DNA, the CDR3 is TGCGCCAGCAGTGAGAAGAGGGGGTATGGCTACACCTTC.

In regard to this clone: The identical CDR3 is also encoded by other nucleotide sequences in the sample. The rearrangement joins TRBV6-5 to TRBJ1-2; D gene unclear. This CDR3 spans 12 amino acids. CDR1 and CDR2 (germline): MNHEY, SVGAGI. The ends were cut back, 7 bases at V and 4 bases at J, with 10 bases in the middle. CDR3 region: CASTAGPYGYTF. Here the CDR3 DNA reads TGTGCCAGCACCGCGGGTCCCTATGGCTACACCTTC.

This rearrangement joins TRBV5-4 to TRBJ2-5; D may be TRBD1 (6 bases). The germline gives CDR1 SGHNT, CDR2 YYREEE (reference sequence). Trimming removed 4 bases at V and 5 bases at J, with 15 bases between. The CDR3 is made up of 14 amino acids. In nucleotides, the CDR3 is TGTGCCAGCAGCAACAAACAGGGTTCGGAGACCCAGTACTTC. Translated: CASSNKQGSETQYF.

The chain combines TRBV18 with TRBJ1-5; tentative D call: TRBD1 (6 bases). CDR1 is KGHSH, CDR2 LQKENI, per germline. The V end was cut by 3 bases, the J end by 2 bases, with 14 bases between. This CDR3 comprises 16 residues. The CDR3 spells CASSPRAGAGNQPQHF. The CDR3 DNA reads as TGTGCCAGCTCACCTCGGGCGGGGGCGGGCAATCAGCCCCAGCATTTT.

The count of this clone is one. J is TRBJ1-3 and V is TRBV12-3 or TRBV12-4; D gene unclear. The V gene lost 7 bases and the J gene lost 4 bases, with 8 bases spanning the gap. The CDR3 totals 12 residues. CDR3 sequence reads: CASNLFGNTIYF. The CDR3 nucleotides read TGTGCCAGCAATCTCTTCGGAAACACCATATATTTT.

This rearrangement joins TRBV6-5 to TRBJ1-1; 7 bases fit TRBD1. The germline V gene encodes CDR1 MNHEY and CDR2 SVGAGI. The CDR3 is 14 residues long. The trim removed 5 bases at V and 6 bases at J, leaving 9 bases unmatched. The CDR3 DNA follows: TGTGCCAGCAGTCCGGGACAGCATACGGCTGAAGCTTTCTTT. This translates into CASSPGQHTAEAFF.

V and J are TRBV21-1 and TRBJ2-3; the D call in the table, TRBD1, was not verified against the DNA. TRBV21-1 is a pseudogene. The CDR3 contains 18 residues. The DNA of the CDR3 is TGTGCCAGCAGCCCCCGTGCCTATCAGGGAACCAACACAGATACGCAGTATTTT. Translated: CASSPRAYQGTNTDTQYF.

This rearrangement joins TRBV5-1 to TRBJ1-2; possible D gene TRBD1, 5 bases. Germline V CDR1 and CDR2: SGHRS, YFSETQ. V was shortened by 0 bases and J by 6 bases, with 6 bases between the two germline ends. The CDR3 is 12 residues long. The CDR3 sequence: CASSLADNGYTF. Here the CDR3 DNA reads TGCGCCAGCAGCTTGGCGGACAATGGCTACACCTTC. The full variable domain, completed using reference TRBV5-1 and TRBJ1-2, is KAGVTQTPRYLIKTRGQQVTLSCSPISGHRSVSWYQQTPGQGLQFLFEYFSETQRNKGNFPGRFSGRQFSNSRSEMNVSTLELGDSALYLCASSLADNGYTFGSGTRLTVV.

This clone has only a few counts. The V call is TRBV7-2, the J call TRBJ2-6; 10 nucleotides agree with TRBD1. Germline CDR1 and CDR2: SGHTA and FQGNSA. CDR3 length: 17 amino acids. J gave up 1 base and V 2 bases, and 2 bases lay outside the gene matches. The CDR3 DNA follows: TGTGCCAGCAGCTTACGGGACAGGGGATCTGGGGCCAACGTCCTGACTTTC. Amino acid sequence: CASSLRDRGSGANVLTF.

This chain connects TRBV5-1 to TRBJ1-2; 7 bases are shared with TRBD1. The CDR3 sequence is 13 residues long. Losses at the gene ends were 4 bases for V and 8 bases for J; bases not matched to a gene: 8. CDR1 is SGHRS and CDR2 is YFSETQ in the germline V gene. The CDR3 is CASSAGQLTGYTF. CDR3 bases: TGCGCCAGCAGCGCGGGACAGTTGACCGGCTACACCTTC.

For the CDR3, the DNA is TGTGCCACCAGTGCCCCGGGTTACTATGGCTACACCTTC. It specifies CATSAPGYYGYTF. The J gene is TRBJ1-2, the V gene TRBV24-1; D remains unclear. V shed 5 bases and J shed 3 bases, with 9 bases lying between them. From germline, CDR1 is KGHDR and CDR2 SFDVKD. The CDR3 spans 13 residues.

The genes are TRBV19 and TRBJ1-5; 8 positions agree with TRBD1. CDR1 is LNHDA, CDR2 SQIVND, per germline (reference sequence). Trimming at V came to 9 bases and at J to 6 bases, leaving 10 bases not matched to a gene. The CDR3 runs 14 residues. CDR3 DNA sequence: TGTGCCAGCAGGGGGCGAGAGCAAGGTCAGCCCCAGCATTTT. Translation gives CASRGREQGQPQHF.

This clone was detected only a few times. The chain recombines TRBV27 with TRBJ2-2, with D possibly matching TRBD2 (5 bases). The CDR3 extends over 14 amino acids. V lost 5 bases and J 4 bases, leaving 11 bases between the germline ends. Germline-derived CDR1 and CDR2 are MNHEY and SMNVEV (reference sequence). This CDR3 reads CASSPIAFTGELFF. The CDR3 DNA sequence: TGTGCCAGCAGTCCGATAGCGTTCACCGGGGAGCTGTTTTTT.

The CDR3 DNA reads as TGTGCCTGGAGCGGGAGGGTGGATCAGCCCCAGCATTTT. The encoded protein is CAWSGRVDQPQHF. The J gene is TRBJ1-5, the V gene TRBV30; D is uncertain. CDR1 and CDR2 (germline): GTSNPN, SVGIG (reference sequence). The CDR3 has 13 residues. V lost 3 bases and J 5 bases, leaving 11 bases between the germline ends.

The chain employs TRBV5-4 and TRBJ2-1; 14 bases match TRBD2. Germline CDR1 reads SGHNT; CDR2 reads YYREEE (reference sequence). The CDR3 loop spans 16 amino acids. The V and J ends lost 5 bases and 7 bases, in that order; junction bases with no gene match: 8. Here the CDR3 DNA reads TGTGCCAGCAGACTCCCCGGGACTAGCGGGGGAAATGAGCAGTTCTTC. This translates into CASRLPGTSGGNEQFF. The complete variable domain, with remaining parts taken from reference TRBV5-4 and TRBJ2-1, reads ETGVTQSPTHLIKTRGQQVTLRCSSQSGHNTVSWYQQALGQGPQFIFQYYREEENGRGNFPPRFSGLQFPNYSSELNVNALELDDSALYLCASRLPGTSGGNEQFFGPGTRLTVL.

V and J are TRBV24-1 and TRBJ1-5; D gene unclear. CDR1 and CDR2 from the germline V gene are KGHDR and SFDVKD. This CDR3 is 13 amino acids long. V lost 1 base and J 9 bases, leaving 9 bases between the germline ends. CDR3 in amino acids: CATSDFAGGPQHF. For the CDR3, the DNA is TGTGCCACCAGTGATTTCGCTGGCGGGCCCCAGCATTTT.

This clone was counted once. This chain joins TRBV3-1 (or the pseudogene TRBV3-2) and TRBJ1-1; 8 bases align to TRBD1. CDR3 length equals 16 residues. Germline trimming cut 1 base from V and 0 bases from J; bases unmatched to any gene: 4. Germline V gives CDR1 LGHDT, CDR2 YNNKEL (reference sequence). CDR3 in DNA: TGTGCCAGCAGCCAAGGAGCCAGGGGGCTGAACACTGAAGCTTTCTTT. Its protein product is CASSQGARGLNTEAFF.